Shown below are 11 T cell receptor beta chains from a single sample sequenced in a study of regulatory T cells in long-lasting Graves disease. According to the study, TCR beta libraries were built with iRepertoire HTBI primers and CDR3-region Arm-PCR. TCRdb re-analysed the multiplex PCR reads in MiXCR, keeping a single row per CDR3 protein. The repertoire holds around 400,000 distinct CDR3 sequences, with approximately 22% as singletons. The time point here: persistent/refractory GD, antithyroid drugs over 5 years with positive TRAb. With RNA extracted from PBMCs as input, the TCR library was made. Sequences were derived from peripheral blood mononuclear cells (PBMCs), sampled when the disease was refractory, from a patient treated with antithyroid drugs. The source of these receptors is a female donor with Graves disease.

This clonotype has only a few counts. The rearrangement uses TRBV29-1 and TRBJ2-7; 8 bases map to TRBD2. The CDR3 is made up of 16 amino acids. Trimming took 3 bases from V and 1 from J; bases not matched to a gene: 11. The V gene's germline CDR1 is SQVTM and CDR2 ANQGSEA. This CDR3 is CSVDRGLAGVSYEQYF. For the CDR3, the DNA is TGCAGCGTTGATCGTGGCCTAGCGGGTGTTTCCTACGAGCAGTACTTC.

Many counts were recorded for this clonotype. The CDR3 bases are TGCGCCAGCAGACTAGATAGCAATCAGCCCCAGCATTTT. This encodes CASRLDSNQPQHF. V is TRBV5-1 and J is TRBJ1-5; D remains unclear. This CDR3 comprises 13 residues. Germline CDR1 and CDR2: SGHRS and YFSETQ. V lost 5 bases and J 0 bases, leaving 6 bases between the germline ends.

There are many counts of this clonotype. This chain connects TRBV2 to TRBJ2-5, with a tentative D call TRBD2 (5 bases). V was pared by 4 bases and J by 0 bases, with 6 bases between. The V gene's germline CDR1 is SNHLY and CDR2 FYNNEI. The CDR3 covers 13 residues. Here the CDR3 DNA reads TGTGCCAGCAGTGGCGGGTACCAAGAGACCCAGTACTTC. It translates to CASSGGYQETQYF.

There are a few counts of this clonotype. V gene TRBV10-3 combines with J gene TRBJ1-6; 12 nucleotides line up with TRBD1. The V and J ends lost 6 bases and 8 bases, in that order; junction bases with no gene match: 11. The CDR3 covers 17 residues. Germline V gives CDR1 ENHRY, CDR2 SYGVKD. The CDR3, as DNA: TGTGCCATCAGAGGGACAGGGGGCAGCCTGAGGGATTCACCCCTCCACTTT. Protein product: CAIRGTGGSLRDSPLHF.

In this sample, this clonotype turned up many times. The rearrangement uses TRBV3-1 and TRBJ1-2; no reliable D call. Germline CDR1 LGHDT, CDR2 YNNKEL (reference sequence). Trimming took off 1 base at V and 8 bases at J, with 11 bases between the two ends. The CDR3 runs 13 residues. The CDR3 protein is CASSQGGAGGYTF. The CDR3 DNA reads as TGTGCCAGCAGCCAAGGTGGAGCGGGAGGCTACACCTTC. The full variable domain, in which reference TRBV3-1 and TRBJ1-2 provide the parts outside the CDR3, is DTAVSQTPKYLVTQMGNDKSIKCEQNLGHDTMYWYKQDSKKFLKIMFSYNNKELIINETVPNRFSPKSPDKAHLNLHINSLELGDSAVYFCASSQGGAGGYTFGSGTRLTVV.

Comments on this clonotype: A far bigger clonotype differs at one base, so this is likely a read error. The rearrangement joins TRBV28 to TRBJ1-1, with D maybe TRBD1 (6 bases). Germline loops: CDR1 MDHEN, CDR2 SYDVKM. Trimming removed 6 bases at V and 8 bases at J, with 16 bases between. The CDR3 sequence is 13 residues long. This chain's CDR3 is CASSPKVDREAFF. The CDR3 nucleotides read TGTGCCAGCAGCCCAAAAGTGGACAGAGAAGCTTTCTTT.

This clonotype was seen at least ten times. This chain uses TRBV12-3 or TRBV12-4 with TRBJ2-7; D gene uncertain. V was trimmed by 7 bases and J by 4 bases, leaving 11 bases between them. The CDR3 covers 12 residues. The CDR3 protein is CASNIWGYEQYF. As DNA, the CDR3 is TGTGCCAGCAATATTTGGGGTTACGAGCAGTACTTC.

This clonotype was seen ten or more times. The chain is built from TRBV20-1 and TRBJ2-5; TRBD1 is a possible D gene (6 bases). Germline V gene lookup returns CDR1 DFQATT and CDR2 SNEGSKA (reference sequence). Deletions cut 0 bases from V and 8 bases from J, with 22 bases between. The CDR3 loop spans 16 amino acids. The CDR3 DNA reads TGCAGTGCTAGAGATTCAGGGGACATTGTGGTTGAAACCCAGTACTTC. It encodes CSARDSGDIVVETQYF.

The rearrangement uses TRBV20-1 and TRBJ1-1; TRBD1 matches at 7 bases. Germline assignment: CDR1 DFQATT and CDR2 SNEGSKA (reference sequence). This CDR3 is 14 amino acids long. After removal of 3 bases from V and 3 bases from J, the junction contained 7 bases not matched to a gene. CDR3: CSASPGTDDTEAFF. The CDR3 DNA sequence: TGCAGTGCTAGCCCTGGGACAGATGACACTGAAGCTTTCTTT.

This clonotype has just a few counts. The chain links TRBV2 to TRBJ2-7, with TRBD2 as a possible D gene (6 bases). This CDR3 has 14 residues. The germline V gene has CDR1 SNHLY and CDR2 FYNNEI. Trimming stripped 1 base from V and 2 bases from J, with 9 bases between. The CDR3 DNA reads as TGTGCCAGCAGTGAAGAGCGGAGGGCCTACGAGCAGTACTTC. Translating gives CASSEERRAYEQYF.

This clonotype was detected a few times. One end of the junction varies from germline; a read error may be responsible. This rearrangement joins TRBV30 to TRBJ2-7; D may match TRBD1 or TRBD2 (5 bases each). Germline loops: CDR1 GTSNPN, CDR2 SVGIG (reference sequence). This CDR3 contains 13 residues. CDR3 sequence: CAYDSGAVEEQCF. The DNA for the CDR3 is TGTGCCTACGACAGCGGAGCTGTGGAAGAGCAGTGCTTC.